The 10 T cell receptor beta chains in this list originate from one sample, sequenced in a study of blood T cell repertoires in COVID-19. This table comes from immunoSEQ multiplex PCR, and its TCRdb copy is limited to in-frame clones, with some not included. The sample has 90,000 to 120,000 clones, about 83% seen once. Sequenced: peripheral blood. The receptors shown here come from an older woman with acute or convalescent COVID-19.

V gene TRBV18 combines with J gene TRBJ2-5; possible D gene TRBD1, 5 bases. The CDR3 has 14 amino acids. Trimming shortened V by 4 bases and J by 5 bases, and 14 bases separated the two germline ends. CDR1 KGHSH and CDR2 LQKENI come from the germline V gene. CDR3 nucleotide sequence: TGTGCCAGCTCACAAAGGACACGTGGGGAGACCCAGTACTTC. Amino acid sequence: CASSQRTRGETQYF.

This clone was counted a few times. The V call is TRBV19, the J call TRBJ2-2; 8 bases line up with TRBD1. From germline, CDR1 is LNHDA and CDR2 SQIVND (reference sequence). Germline trimming cut 4 bases from V and 5 bases from J; bases unmatched to any gene: 6. The CDR3 is 15 residues long. The CDR3 DNA follows: TGTGCCAGTAGTAAGACAGGGGATGGGACCGGGGAGCTGTTTTTT. Protein: CASSKTGDGTGELFF. Variable domain in full (rest from reference TRBV19 and TRBJ2-2): DGGITQSPKYLFRKEGQNVTLSCEQNLNHDAMYWYRQDPGQGLRLIYYSQIVNDFQKGDIAEGYSVSREKKESFPLTVTSAQKNPTAFYLCASSKTGDGTGELFFGEGSRLTVL.

The chain uses TRBV7-9 and TRBJ1-5; D possibly corresponds to TRBD1 (5 bases). Germline CDR1 and CDR2: SEHNR and FQNEAQ (reference sequence). The V and J ends lost 6 bases and 2 bases respectively, with 14 bases between them. This CDR3 is 15 amino acids long. CDR3 amino acids: CASSPGSGRNQPQHF. CDR3 DNA sequence: TGTGCCAGCAGTCCAGGGTCGGGCCGCAATCAGCCCCAGCATTTT. Filled out from reference TRBV7-9 and TRBJ1-5, the complete variable domain reads DTGVSQNPRHKITKRGQNVTFRCDPISEHNRLYWYRQTLGQGPEFLTYFQNEAQLEKSRLLSDRFSAERPKGSFSTLEIQRTEQGDSAMYLCASSPGSGRNQPQHFGDGTRLSIL.

The rearrangement links TRBV2 to TRBJ1-5, with a weak D call TRBD1 (5 bases). CDR1 SNHLY and CDR2 FYNNEI come from the germline V gene. The CDR3 length is 14 residues. Trimming removed 6 bases from V and 7 bases from J, with 16 bases in between. The CDR3 reads CASSTGDPGQPQHF. CDR3 DNA sequence: TGTGCCAGCAGCACAGGAGATCCGGGCCAGCCCCAGCATTTT.

This rearrangement joins TRBV7-2 to TRBJ2-4, with 7 bases matching TRBD2. Per the germline V gene, CDR1 is SGHTA and CDR2 is FQGNSA. The CDR3 runs 15 residues. The junction had 3 bases not matched to a gene; V was cut back by 2 bases and J by 2 bases. CDR3 DNA: TGTGCCAGCAGCTTAACGGGGGGAACCAAAAACATTCAGTACTTC. Encoded protein: CASSLTGGTKNIQYF.

The chain uses TRBV29-1 and TRBJ2-5; perhaps TRBD1 as D (6 bases). CDR1 and CDR2 (germline): SQVTM, ANQGSEA. This CDR3 comprises 13 residues. The V and J ends lost 2 bases and 2 bases respectively, with 9 bases between them. The CDR3 protein is CSVERQAQETQYF. The CDR3 DNA is TGCAGCGTTGAACGACAGGCTCAAGAGACCCAGTACTTC.

The chain couples TRBV11-2 to TRBJ2-7; 7 nucleotides align to TRBD2. The germline CDR1 and CDR2 sequences are SGHAT and FQNNGV. The CDR3 contains 19 residues. J gave up 0 bases and V 1 base, and 15 bases lay outside the gene matches. CDR3 in DNA: TGTGCCAGCAGCTTAGGACGACTCAAGGTAGCGGGTAGCTCCTACGAGCAGTACTTC. Translation gives CASSLGRLKVAGSSYEQYF.

The CDR3 nucleotides are TGTGCCACTAGGGGGCAGGGCGGCACCGGGGAGCTGTTTTTT. Amino acids: CATRGQGGTGELFF. The chain links TRBV3-1 (or the pseudogene TRBV3-2) to TRBJ2-2, with 7 bases identical to TRBD1. The CDR3 has 14 amino acids. From germline, CDR1 is LGHDT and CDR2 YNNKEL (reference sequence). V shed 10 bases and J 4 bases; nucleotides not matched to a gene: 9.

The V call is TRBV3-1 (or the pseudogene TRBV3-2), the J call TRBJ2-7; unclear D gene. The ends were cut back, 1 base at V and 5 bases at J, with 12 bases in the middle. The CDR3 length is 14 residues. Germline assignment: CDR1 LGHDT and CDR2 YNNKEL (reference sequence). Here the CDR3 DNA reads TGTGCCAGCAGCCAAGCGTCCAGGTCCCACGAGCAGTACTTC. Translated: CASSQASRSHEQYF.

CDR3 bases: TGTGCCAGCCGAGTTAGAGCGAACACTGAAGCTTTCTTT. It yields the protein CASRVRANTEAFF. The V and J genes are TRBV28 and TRBJ1-1; D gene uncertain. Trimming left V 8 bases short and J 1 base short, with 11 bases between. Germline lookup yields CDR1 MDHEN and CDR2 SYDVKM. CDR3 size: 13 residues.